The 19 T cell receptor beta chains presented below share a single source sample, sequenced in a study of blood T cells in healthy people across ages (dated by TCRdb to about 2015). Library preparation used 5' RACE. Sequencing relied on an Illumina HiSeq 2500. A second PCR of about 6 to 12 cycles was run with a J-beta primer mix and a sample-barcoded 5' primer. TCRdb handled the public reads itself, with Q25 trimming in fastp and clone calling in MiXCR, and kept productive beta chains. Rows are unified per CDR3 protein, each entry keeping the most common DNA and genes. This sample gives more than 800,000 distinct CDR3 sequences in total; less than 50% of them show up just once. The biggest ten clones account for over 15% of the sample. Material for sequencing was blood. The origin of the receptors is a woman aged 55-70 years in good health.

This chain links TRBV30 with TRBJ1-1, with D possibly being TRBD1 (5 bases). Deletions cut 0 bases from V and 2 bases from J, with 7 bases between. The germline V gene has CDR1 GTSNPN and CDR2 SVGIG (reference sequence). The CDR3 spans 13 residues. In DNA form, the CDR3 reads TGTGCCTGGAGTGTACAGGCCAACACTGAAGCTTTCTTT. It codes for CAWSVQANTEAFF.

This clonotype was counted a single time. The gene calls are TRBV3-1 and TRBJ1-2; 7 bases map to TRBD1. This CDR3 spans 15 amino acids. Germline V gives CDR1 LGHDT, CDR2 YNNKEL (reference sequence). J gave up 4 bases and V 4 bases, and 9 bases lay outside the gene matches. This CDR3 is CASSPEAGTVYGYTF. Here the CDR3 DNA reads TGTGCCAGCAGCCCCGAGGCCGGGACAGTCTATGGCTACACCTTC.

There are a few counts of this clonotype. The gene calls are TRBV27 and TRBJ2-1; D call uncertain. V was cut by 8 bases and J by 2 bases, with 10 bases left in between. The CDR3 consists of 13 residues. Germline V CDR1 and CDR2: MNHEY, SMNVEV (reference sequence). CDR3 bases: TGTGCCAGCTCGGGCGGAACCTACAATGAGCAGTTCTTC. This gives the protein CASSGGTYNEQFF.

In this sample, this clonotype turned up a few times. The gene calls are TRBV6-6 and TRBJ1-2; D might be TRBD1 (6 bases). This CDR3 spans 14 amino acids. Germline lookup yields CDR1 MNHNY and CDR2 SVGAGI (reference sequence). V was pared by 6 bases and J by 7 bases, with 18 bases between. CDR3 coding DNA: TGTGCCAGCAGCCCGACAGGTTGGGGTCTTGGCTACACCTTC. It specifies CASSPTGWGLGYTF.

The chain combines TRBV20-1 with TRBJ2-7, with 14 bases aligning to TRBD2. Germline lookup yields CDR1 DFQATT and CDR2 SNEGSKA (reference sequence). CDR3 size: 14 residues. The V gene end was trimmed by 6 bases and the J gene end by 6 bases; junction bases not matched to a gene: 7. The CDR3 sequence: CSARRLAGGIEQYF. Written as DNA, the CDR3 is TGCAGTGCCAGGAGACTAGCGGGAGGGATCGAGCAGTACTTC.

This clonotype was seen a handful of times. The chain has TRBV7-2 and TRBJ2-3, with TRBD2 matching over 12 bases. The CDR3 is 16 residues long. CDR1 is SGHTA and CDR2 is FQGNSA in the germline V gene. J was trimmed by 4 bases and V by 5 bases; bases with no gene match: 7. The CDR3 loop is CASSPRLAGAADTQYF. In DNA form, the CDR3 reads TGTGCCAGCAGCCCGAGACTAGCGGGAGCAGCAGATACGCAGTATTTT.

The CDR3 region is CASSAGTSGRAFSYNEQFF. The CDR3 DNA is TGTGCCAGCAGTGCGGGGACTAGCGGGAGGGCCTTCTCCTACAATGAGCAGTTCTTC. This chain links TRBV25-1 with TRBJ2-1; TRBD2 matches 16 bases. The CDR3 contains 19 residues. The ends lost 4 bases at V and 0 bases at J; junction bases unmatched: 6. Per germline, CDR1 MGHDK and CDR2 SYGVNS.

The chain links TRBV20-1 to TRBJ2-3; D remains unclear. Looked up from germline, CDR1 is DFQATT and CDR2 is SNEGSKA (reference sequence). The CDR3 length is 14 residues. Trimming took off 0 bases at V and 8 bases at J, with 15 bases between the two ends. CDR3 DNA sequence: TGCAGTGCTAGAGAACTTATTAACCTGGGTACGCAGTATTTT. Protein sequence: CSARELINLGTQYF.

The rearrangement uses TRBV11-2 and TRBJ2-7; TRBD1 matches at 8 bases. V lost 1 base and J lost 3; bases outside the gene matches: 2. Germline lookup yields CDR1 SGHAT and CDR2 FQNNGV. This CDR3 comprises 14 residues. The CDR3 reads CASSLAGQVYEQYF. The CDR3, as DNA: TGTGCCAGCAGCTTAGCGGGACAGGTCTACGAGCAGTACTTC.

Comment on this clonotype: A read error may be the cause here, since a much bigger clone is one base away. Lacking the conserved final phenylalanine or tryptophan, this CDR3 likely reflects a read error. This chain uses TRBV29-1 with TRBJ2-1; D might be TRBD1 or TRBD2, each matching 5 bases. V lost 7 bases and J 5 bases, leaving 21 bases between the germline ends. This CDR3 has 15 amino acids. Per the germline V gene, CDR1 is SQVTM and CDR2 is ANQGSEA. CDR3 loop: CSAHKRGRRNNEQFL. In DNA form, the CDR3 reads TGCAGCGCTCACAAGAGGGGACGGAGGAACAATGAGCAGTTCTTA.

This clonotype was detected a few times. The J gene is TRBJ2-1, the V gene TRBV18; 15 bases agree with TRBD2. The germline gives CDR1 KGHSH, CDR2 LQKENI. The CDR3 is 21 amino acids. After removal of 2 bases from V and 0 bases from J, the junction contained 11 bases not matched to a gene. This CDR3 is CASSPYPGLAGGPSSYNEQFF. The CDR3 DNA sequence: TGTGCCAGCTCACCATACCCGGGACTAGCGGGGGGCCCGAGCTCCTACAATGAGCAGTTCTTC.

This sequence joins TRBV20-1 and TRBJ2-4; D gene ambiguous. The J call may be in error: the DNA end matches TRBJ2-7 better. In germline, CDR1 is DFQATT, CDR2 SNEGSKA (reference sequence). This CDR3 region has 14 residues. The CDR3 nucleotides read TGCAGTGCTAGAGATCTATCGGGTACCTACGAGCAGTACTTC. It encodes CSARDLSGTYEQYF.

The chain joins TRBV7-9 to TRBJ2-5; 10 positions agree with TRBD2. Per the germline V gene, CDR1 is SEHNR and CDR2 is FQNEAQ (reference sequence). J gave up 4 bases and V 4 bases, and 9 bases lay outside the gene matches. The CDR3 has 16 amino acids. The CDR3 DNA follows: TGTGCCAGCAGCTGGGGACTAGCGAAGGTGGGAGAGACCCAGTACTTC. It codes for CASSWGLAKVGETQYF.

In this sample, this clonotype turned up a few times. The chain is built from TRBV20-1 and TRBJ2-7; D is perhaps TRBD2 (6 bases). Germline V lookup: CDR1 DFQATT, CDR2 SNEGSKA (reference sequence). The CDR3 covers 13 residues. V lost 4 bases, J lost 4 bases, and 14 bases lay in between. CDR3 in DNA: TGCAGTGCTATCCCCGGGACTTTATACGAGCAGTACTTC. It yields the protein CSAIPGTLYEQYF.

In its sample, this clonotype was seen many times. The chain links TRBV7-8 to TRBJ1-5; D not certain. This CDR3 has 13 amino acids. Trimming took 3 bases from V and 1 from J, leaving 4 bases between them. Germline values: CDR1 SGHVS, CDR2 FQNEAQ. This CDR3 reads CASSFDSNQPQHF. The CDR3 DNA reads TGTGCCAGCAGCTTTGACAGCAATCAGCCCCAGCATTTT.

The J gene is TRBJ2-7, the V gene TRBV15, with D possibly matching TRBD1 (6 bases). Trimming left V 1 base short and J 4 bases short, with 17 bases between. The CDR3 has 16 residues. The germline gives CDR1 LNHNV, CDR2 YYDKDF (reference sequence). CDR3 DNA: TGTGCCACCAGCAGAGGACCCGGGACATCGGTATACGAGCAGTACTTC. Amino acids: CATSRGPGTSVYEQYF.

This clonotype has only a few counts. Germline is not matched at one junction end, which may reflect a read error. CDR3 nucleotides: TGCGCCAGCAGCTTGGAAGTGACAGGGAACACTGAGGCTTTCTTT. Protein product: CASSLEVTGNTEAFF. The chain has TRBV5-1 and TRBJ1-1; TRBD1 matches 7 bases. The CDR3 runs to 15 residues. Germline CDR1 and CDR2: SGHRS and YFSETQ.

This clonotype was counted between two and nine times. This sequence joins TRBV13 and TRBJ2-7; D may be TRBD2 (5 bases). The CDR3 contains 14 residues. Germline CDR1 is PRHDT and CDR2 is FYEKMQ (reference sequence). V lost 5 bases and J 7 bases, leaving 18 bases between the germline ends. CDR3 in DNA: TGTGCCAGCAGCCACGTAGGAGGACCGGGAGAGCAGTACTTC. It codes for CASSHVGGPGEQYF.

This clonotype was observed a handful of times. The V gene is TRBV6-2 or TRBV6-3, the J gene TRBJ2-1; 9 bases agree with TRBD2. This CDR3 region has 15 residues. The V segment lost 5 bases and the J segment 5 bases; nucleotides outside the gene matches: 7. CDR1 and CDR2 from the germline V gene are MNHEY and SVGEGT. CDR3 DNA sequence: TGTGCCAGCAGTCCTCCTTTAGCGGGGGACAATGAGCAGTTCTTC. Translating gives CASSPPLAGDNEQFF.